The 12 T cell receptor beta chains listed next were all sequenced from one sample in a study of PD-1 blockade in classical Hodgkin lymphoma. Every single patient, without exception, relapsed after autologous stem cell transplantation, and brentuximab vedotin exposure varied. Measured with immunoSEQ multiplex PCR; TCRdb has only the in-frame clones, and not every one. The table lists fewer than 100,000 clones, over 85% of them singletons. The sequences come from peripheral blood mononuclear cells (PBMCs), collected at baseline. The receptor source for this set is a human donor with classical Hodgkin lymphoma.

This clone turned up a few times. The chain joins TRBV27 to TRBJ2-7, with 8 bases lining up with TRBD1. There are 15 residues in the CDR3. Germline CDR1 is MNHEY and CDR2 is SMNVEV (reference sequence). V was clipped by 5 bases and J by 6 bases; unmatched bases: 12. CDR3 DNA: TGTGCCAGCAGTCCCGGACAGGGAATTTATTCCGAGCAGTACTTC. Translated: CASSPGQGIYSEQYF.

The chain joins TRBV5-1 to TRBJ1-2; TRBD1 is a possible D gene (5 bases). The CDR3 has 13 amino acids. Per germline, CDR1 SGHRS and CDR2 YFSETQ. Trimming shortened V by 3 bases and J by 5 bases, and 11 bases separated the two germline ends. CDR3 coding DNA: TGCGCCAGCAGCTCCGGGGGGGGATATGGCTACACCTTC. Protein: CASSSGGGYGYTF.

Here the CDR3 reads CASSPEGGRETQYF. The CDR3 coding sequence is TGTGCCAGCAGCCCGGAGGGAGGTCGAGAGACCCAGTACTTC. The V and J genes are TRBV5-5 and TRBJ2-5, with D possibly matching TRBD2 (6 bases). The CDR3 is made up of 14 amino acids. Germline lookup yields CDR1 SGHKS and CDR2 YYEKEE (reference sequence). V was shortened by 4 bases and J by 4 bases, with 14 bases between the two germline ends.

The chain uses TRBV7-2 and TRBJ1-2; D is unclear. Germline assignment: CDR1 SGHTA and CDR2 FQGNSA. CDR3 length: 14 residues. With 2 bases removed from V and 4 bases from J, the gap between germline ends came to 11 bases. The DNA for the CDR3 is TGTGCCAGCAGCTTAATGTTGACGTCCTATGGCTACACCTTC. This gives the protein CASSLMLTSYGYTF.

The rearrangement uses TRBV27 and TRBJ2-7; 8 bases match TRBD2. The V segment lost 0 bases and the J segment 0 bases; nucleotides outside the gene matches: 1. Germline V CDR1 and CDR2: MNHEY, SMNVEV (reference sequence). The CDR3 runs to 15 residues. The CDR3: CASSLSAGASYEQYF. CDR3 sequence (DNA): TGTGCCAGCAGTTTATCAGCGGGGGCCTCCTACGAGCAGTACTTC.

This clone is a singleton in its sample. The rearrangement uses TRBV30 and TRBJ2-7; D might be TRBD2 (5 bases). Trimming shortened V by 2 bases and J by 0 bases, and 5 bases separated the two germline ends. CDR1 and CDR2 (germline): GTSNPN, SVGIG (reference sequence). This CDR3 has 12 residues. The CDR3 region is CAWSRGSYEQYF. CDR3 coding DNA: TGTGCCTGGAGTCGGGGCTCCTACGAGCAGTACTTC. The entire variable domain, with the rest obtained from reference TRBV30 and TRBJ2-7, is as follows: SQTIHQWPATLVQPVGSPLSLECTVEGTSNPNLYWYRQAAGRGLQLLFYSVGIGQISSEVPQNLSASRPQDRQFILSSKKLLLSDSGFYLCAWSRGSYEQYFGPGTRLTVT.

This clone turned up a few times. CDR3 sequence (DNA): TGTGCCTGGAGTGTCGAGACGAACTATGGCTACACCTTC. It specifies CAWSVETNYGYTF. The chain uses TRBV30 and TRBJ1-2, with D hard to call. CDR3 length: 13 residues. Between the trimmed V and J ends, which lost 0 bases and 2 bases, there was a span of 7 bases. The germline gives CDR1 GTSNPN, CDR2 SVGIG (reference sequence).

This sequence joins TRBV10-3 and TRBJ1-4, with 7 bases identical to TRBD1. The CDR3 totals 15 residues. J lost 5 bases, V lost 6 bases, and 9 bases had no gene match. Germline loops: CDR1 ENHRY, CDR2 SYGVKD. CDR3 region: CAISAGGGENEKLFF. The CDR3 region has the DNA TGTGCCATCAGCGCAGGGGGGGGAGAAAATGAAAAACTGTTTTTT.

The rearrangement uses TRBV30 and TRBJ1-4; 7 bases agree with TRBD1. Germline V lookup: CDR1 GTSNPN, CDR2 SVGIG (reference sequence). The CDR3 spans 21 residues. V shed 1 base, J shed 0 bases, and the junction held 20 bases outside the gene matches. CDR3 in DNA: TGTGCCTGGAGTGGCTACTACATCCGGGACAGCGAGTTTGCAACTAATGAAAAACTGTTTTTT. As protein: CAWSGYYIRDSEFATNEKLFF.

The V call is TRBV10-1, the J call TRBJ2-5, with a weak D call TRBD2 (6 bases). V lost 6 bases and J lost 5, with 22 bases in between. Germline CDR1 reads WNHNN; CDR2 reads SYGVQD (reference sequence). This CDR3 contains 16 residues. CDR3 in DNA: TGCGCCAGCAGCCCGGGACTTAGGGCTGCAGGGGAGACCCAGTACTTC. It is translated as CASSPGLRAAGETQYF.

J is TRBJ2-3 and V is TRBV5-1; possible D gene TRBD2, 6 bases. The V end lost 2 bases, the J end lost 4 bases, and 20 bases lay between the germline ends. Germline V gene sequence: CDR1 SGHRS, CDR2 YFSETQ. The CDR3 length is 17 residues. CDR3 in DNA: TGCGCCAGCAGCTTACCTGTGGGGGGAGGACCCCCAGATACGCAGTATTTT. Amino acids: CASSLPVGGGPPDTQYF. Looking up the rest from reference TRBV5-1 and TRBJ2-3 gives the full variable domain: KAGVTQTPRYLIKTRGQQVTLSCSPISGHRSVSWYQQTPGQGLQFLFEYFSETQRNKGNFPGRFSGRQFSNSRSEMNVSTLELGDSALYLCASSLPVGGGPPDTQYFGPGTRLTVL.

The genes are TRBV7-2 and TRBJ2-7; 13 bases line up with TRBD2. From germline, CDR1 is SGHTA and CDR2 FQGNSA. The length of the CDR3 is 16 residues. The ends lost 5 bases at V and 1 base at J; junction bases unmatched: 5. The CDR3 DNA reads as TGTGCCAGCAGCCCACGGACTAGCGGGAGATCCTACGAGCAGTACTTC. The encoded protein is CASSPRTSGRSYEQYF.